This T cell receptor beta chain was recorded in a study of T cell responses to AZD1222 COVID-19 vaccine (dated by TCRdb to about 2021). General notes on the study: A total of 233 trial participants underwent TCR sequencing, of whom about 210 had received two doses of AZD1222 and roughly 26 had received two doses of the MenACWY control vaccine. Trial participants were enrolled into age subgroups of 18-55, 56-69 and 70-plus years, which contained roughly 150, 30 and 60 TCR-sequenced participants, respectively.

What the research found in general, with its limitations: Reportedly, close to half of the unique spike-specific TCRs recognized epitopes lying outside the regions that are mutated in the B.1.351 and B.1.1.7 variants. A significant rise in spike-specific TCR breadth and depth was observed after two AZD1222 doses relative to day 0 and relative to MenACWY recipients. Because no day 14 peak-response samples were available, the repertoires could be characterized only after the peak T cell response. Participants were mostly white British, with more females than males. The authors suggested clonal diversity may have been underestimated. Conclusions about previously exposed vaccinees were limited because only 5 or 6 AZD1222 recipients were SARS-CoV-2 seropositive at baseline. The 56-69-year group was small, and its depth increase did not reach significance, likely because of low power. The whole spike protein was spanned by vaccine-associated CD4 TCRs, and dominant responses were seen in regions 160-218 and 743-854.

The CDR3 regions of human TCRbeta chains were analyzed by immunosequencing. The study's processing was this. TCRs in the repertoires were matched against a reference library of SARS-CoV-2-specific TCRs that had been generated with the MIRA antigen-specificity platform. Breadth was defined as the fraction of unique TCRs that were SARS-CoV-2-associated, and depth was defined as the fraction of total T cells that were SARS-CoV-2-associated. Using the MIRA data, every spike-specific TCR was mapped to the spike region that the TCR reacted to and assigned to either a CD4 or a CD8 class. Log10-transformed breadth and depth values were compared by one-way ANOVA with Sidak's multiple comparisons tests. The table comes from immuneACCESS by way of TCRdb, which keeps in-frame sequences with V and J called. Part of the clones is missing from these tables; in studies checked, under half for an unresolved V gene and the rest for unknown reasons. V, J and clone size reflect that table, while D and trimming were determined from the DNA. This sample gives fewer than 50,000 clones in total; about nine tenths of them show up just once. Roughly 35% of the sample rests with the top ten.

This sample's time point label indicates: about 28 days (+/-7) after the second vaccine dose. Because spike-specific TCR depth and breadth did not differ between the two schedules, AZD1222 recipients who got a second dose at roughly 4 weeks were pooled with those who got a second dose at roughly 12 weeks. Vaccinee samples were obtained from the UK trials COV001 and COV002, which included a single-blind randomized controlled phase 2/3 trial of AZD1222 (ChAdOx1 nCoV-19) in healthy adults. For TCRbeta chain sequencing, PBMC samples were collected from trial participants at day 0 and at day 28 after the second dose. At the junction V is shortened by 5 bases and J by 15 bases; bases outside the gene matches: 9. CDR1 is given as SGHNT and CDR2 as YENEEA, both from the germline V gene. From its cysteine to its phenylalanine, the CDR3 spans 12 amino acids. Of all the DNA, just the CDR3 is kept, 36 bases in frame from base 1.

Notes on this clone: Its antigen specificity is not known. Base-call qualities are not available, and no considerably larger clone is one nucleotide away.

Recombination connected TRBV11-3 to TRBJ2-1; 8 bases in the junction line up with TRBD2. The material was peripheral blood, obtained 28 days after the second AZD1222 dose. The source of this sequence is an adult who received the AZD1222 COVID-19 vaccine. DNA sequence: TGTGCCAGCAGCCGGGGGGGGCCGGTCCTGTTCTTC. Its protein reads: CASSRGGPVLFF. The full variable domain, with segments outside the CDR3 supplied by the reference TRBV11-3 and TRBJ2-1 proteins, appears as EAGVVQSPRYKIIEKKQPVAFWCNPISGHNTLYWYLQNLGQGPELLIRYENEEAVDDSQLPKDRFSAERLKGVDSTLKIQPAELGDSAVYLCASSRGGPVLFFGPGTRLTVL.